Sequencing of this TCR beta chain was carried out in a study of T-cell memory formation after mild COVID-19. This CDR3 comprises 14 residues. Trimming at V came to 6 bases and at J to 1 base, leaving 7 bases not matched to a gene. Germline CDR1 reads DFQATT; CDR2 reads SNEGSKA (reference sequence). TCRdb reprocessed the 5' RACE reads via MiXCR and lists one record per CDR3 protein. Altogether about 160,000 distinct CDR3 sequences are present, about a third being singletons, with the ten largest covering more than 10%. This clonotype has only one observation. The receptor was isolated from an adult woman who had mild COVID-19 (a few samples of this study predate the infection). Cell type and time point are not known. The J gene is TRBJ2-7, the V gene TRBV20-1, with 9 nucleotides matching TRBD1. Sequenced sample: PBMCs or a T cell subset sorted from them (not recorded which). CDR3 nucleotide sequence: TGCAGTGCATCAGCCGGGACAGGGTCCTACGAGCAGTACTTC. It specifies CSASAGTGSYEQYF.